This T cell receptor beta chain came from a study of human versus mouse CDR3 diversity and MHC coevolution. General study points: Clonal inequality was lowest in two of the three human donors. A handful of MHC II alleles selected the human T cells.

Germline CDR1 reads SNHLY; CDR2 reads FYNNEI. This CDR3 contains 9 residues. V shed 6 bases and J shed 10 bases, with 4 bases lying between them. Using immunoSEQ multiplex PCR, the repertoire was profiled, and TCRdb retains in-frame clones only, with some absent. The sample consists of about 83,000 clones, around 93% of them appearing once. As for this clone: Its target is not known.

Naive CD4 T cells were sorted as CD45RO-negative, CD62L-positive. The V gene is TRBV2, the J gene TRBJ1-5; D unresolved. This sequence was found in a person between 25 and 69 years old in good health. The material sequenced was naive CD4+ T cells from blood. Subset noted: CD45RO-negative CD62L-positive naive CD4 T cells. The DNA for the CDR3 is TGTGCCAGCAGCCTCCCCCAGCATTTT. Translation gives CASSLPQHF.